This TCR beta chain is from a study of T cell responses to AZD1222 COVID-19 vaccine. Overall study results and limits: Among those given AZD1222, only five or six were seropositive at baseline. The sample set comprised mostly white British donors with more females, and clonal diversity was possibly underestimated.

As for this clone: Its target is unknown.

From germline, CDR1 is MNHEY and CDR2 SMNVEV (reference sequence). Trimming left V 3 bases short and J 3 bases short, with 9 bases between. The CDR3 loop spans 13 amino acids. Some clones are missing from TCRdb's copy, which holds only in-frame ones; the method was immunoSEQ multiplex PCR. The data contain 130,000 to 150,000 clones, 70% to 90% of them seen just once; the ten biggest clones take up just over 5%. This clonotype originated in an adult in good health. The chain is built from TRBV27 and TRBJ2-7; D is perhaps TRBD1 or TRBD2 (5 bases each). This specimen consisted of peripheral blood, obtained on day 0 of AZD1222 vaccination. The CDR3 DNA is TGTGCCAGCAGTTTGGGGGTCCTCTACGAGCAGTACTTC. Protein sequence: CASSLGVLYEQYF.